This passage covers 13 T cell receptor beta chains from one sample sequenced in a study of blood T cell repertoires in COVID-19. Sequenced by immunoSEQ multiplex PCR; TCRdb stores in-frame clones only, minus some. The sample holds some 290,000 clones, roughly 93% seen once. The sample comprised PBMCs or T cells enriched from blood (not recorded which). The receptors were gathered from a woman aged 40-49 years with acute COVID-19.

The chain recombines TRBV11-3 with TRBJ2-7; TRBD1 might be the D (6 bases). V lost 4 bases and J 4 bases, leaving 11 bases between the germline ends. Looked up from germline, CDR1 is SGHNT and CDR2 is YENEEA. This CDR3 has 13 residues. The CDR3 loop reads CASSSGQNYEQYF. CDR3 DNA: TGTGCCAGCAGCTCCGGACAGAATTACGAGCAGTACTTC.

Concerning this clone itself: Other DNA sequences in the sample encode the same CDR3. J is TRBJ2-3 and V is TRBV6-1, with unresolved D. Trimming removed 0 bases at V and 4 bases at J, with 5 bases between. The germline V gene has CDR1 MNHNS and CDR2 SASEGT. There are 13 residues in the CDR3. The CDR3 is CASSEARSDTQYF. The CDR3 nucleotides read TGTGCCAGCAGTGAAGCTCGGTCAGATACGCAGTATTTT.

This chain connects TRBV6-5 to TRBJ2-7, with 7 bases matching TRBD2. Germline V gene sequence: CDR1 MNHEY, CDR2 SVGAGI. V trimming: 4 bases; J trimming: 4 bases; junction bases outside the gene matches: 10. The CDR3 spans 15 residues. The CDR3 DNA sequence: TGTGCCAGCAGTTCCCTTGGCGGGAGCTTATACGAGCAGTACTTC. Translating gives CASSSLGGSLYEQYF.

This rearrangement joins TRBV7-9 to TRBJ1-4; D is ambiguous. The germline gives CDR1 SEHNR, CDR2 FQNEAQ (reference sequence). CDR3 size: 13 residues. The ends were cut back, 2 bases at V and 7 bases at J, with 8 bases in the middle. Written as DNA, the CDR3 is TGTGCCAGCAGCTTAACGGGGAGTGAAAAACTGTTTTTT. It encodes CASSLTGSEKLFF.

The chain couples TRBV30 to TRBJ2-2; 9 bases match TRBD1. CDR1 is GTSNPN, CDR2 SVGIG, per germline (reference sequence). V lost 0 bases and J lost 7; bases outside the gene matches: 6. The CDR3 runs 15 residues. The CDR3 DNA is TGTGCCTGGAGTGTAGGGACAGGGCTTCACGGGGAGCTGTTTTTT. Translating it yields CAWSVGTGLHGELFF.

This chain uses TRBV19 with TRBJ2-7; D may be TRBD2 (8 bases). The CDR3 sequence is 14 residues long. The V gene lost 10 bases and the J gene lost 0 bases, with 16 bases spanning the gap. Germline V CDR1 and CDR2: LNHDA, SQIVND (reference sequence). The CDR3 protein is CATGRGQSSYEQYF. For the CDR3, the DNA is TGTGCCACCGGGAGGGGACAGAGCTCCTACGAGCAGTACTTC.

The chain's CDR3 is CASSPSGQGVDTGELFF. DNA for the CDR3: TGTGCCAGCTCACCATCTGGACAGGGGGTGGACACCGGGGAGCTGTTTTTT. The chain recombines TRBV18 with TRBJ2-2; 10 bases fit TRBD1. Germline values: CDR1 KGHSH, CDR2 LQKENI. CDR3 length equals 17 residues. The junction had 6 bases not matched to a gene; V was cut back by 2 bases and J by 3 bases.

This chain connects TRBV7-2 to TRBJ2-5; 11 bases fit TRBD2. The V segment lost 6 bases and the J segment 5 bases; nucleotides outside the gene matches: 8. The CDR3 contains 15 residues. Looked up from germline, CDR1 is SGHTA and CDR2 is FQGNSA. The CDR3 nucleotides are TGTGCCAGCAGTCCAAGGACTAGCGGGCGGGAGACCCAGTACTTC. Its protein product is CASSPRTSGRETQYF.

The chain couples TRBV18 to TRBJ2-1, with 9 positions matching TRBD2. Trimming cost V 2 bases and J 8 bases; bases outside gene matches: 10. This CDR3 has 16 residues. The germline V gene encodes CDR1 KGHSH and CDR2 LQKENI. CDR3 nucleotides: TGTGCCAGCTCACCAGGGACTAGCTCTACCTGGGATGAGCAGTTCTTC. Amino acid sequence: CASSPGTSSTWDEQFF.

This sequence joins TRBV9 and TRBJ2-2, with 8 bases aligning to TRBD2. With V trimmed by 2 bases and J by 2 bases, 2 bases remained unmatched. From germline, CDR1 is SGDLS and CDR2 YYNGEE. CDR3 size: 15 residues. CDR3 loop: CASSVTSANTGELFF. In DNA, the CDR3 is TGTGCCAGCAGCGTGACTAGCGCTAACACCGGGGAGCTGTTTTTT.

The J gene is TRBJ1-2, the V gene TRBV11-3, with TRBD1 matching over 10 bases. The CDR3 runs to 20 residues. Germline CDR1 reads SGHNT; CDR2 reads YENEEA. After removal of 1 base from V and 3 bases from J, the junction contained 17 bases not matched to a gene. DNA of the CDR3: TGTGCCAGCAGCTTAGTACCCTTGGGGGACAGGGGCATCTATGACTATGGCTACACCTTC. It specifies CASSLVPLGDRGIYDYGYTF.

The chain employs TRBV19 and TRBJ2-7; TRBD1 matches at 9 bases. This CDR3 has 15 amino acids. Losses at the gene ends were 6 bases for V and 3 bases for J; bases not matched to a gene: 9. The V gene's germline CDR1 is LNHDA and CDR2 SQIVND (reference sequence). As DNA, the CDR3 is TGTGCCAGTAGCATATCCGGGACAGGGTACTACGAGCAGTACTTC. This encodes CASSISGTGYYEQYF.

This rearrangement joins TRBV7-2 to TRBJ1-2, with 7 positions matching TRBD1. Germline CDR1 and CDR2: SGHTA and FQGNSA. V lost 5 bases, J lost 4 bases, and 10 bases stayed unmatched. The CDR3 is 15 amino acids. The CDR3 here is CASSTRTGSGYGYTF. The CDR3 nucleotides read TGTGCCAGCAGCACCCGGACAGGTTCTGGCTATGGCTACACCTTC.